This is a list of T cell receptor beta chains from one sample in a study of PD-1 blockade in classical Hodgkin lymphoma. Produced via immunoSEQ multiplex PCR; TCRdb's table is partial and in-frame only. Among nearly 25,000 clones listed, more than 75% were seen once. Sequencing was performed on peripheral blood mononuclear cells (PBMCs), taken at baseline. The receptors come from a human donor with classical Hodgkin lymphoma. Each CDR3 is given with its conserved first and last residue. Fields, in order: clone size, D gene, J gene, V gene, CDR3 DNA, CDR3 protein. A D gene is named only where the DNA matches it firmly. Part of the rows lack a size; the others show once, few, many or a class for expanded clones.

NA NA TRBJ2-1 TRBV9 TGTGCCAGCAGCGCAGCGACTAATACCTACAATGAGCAGTTCTTC CASSAATNTYNEQFF
few TRBD2 TRBJ2-5 TRBV5-4 TGTGCCAGCAGCAAAGGACTAGCGGGGACAGAGACCCAGTACTTC CASSKGLAGTETQYF
NA NA TRBJ1-2 TRBV21-1 TGTGCCAGCAGCAAAGTAGAACAGCCCTATGGCTACACCTTC CASSKVEQPYGYTF
NA TRBD2 TRBJ2-5 TRBV7-6 TGTGCCAGCAGCTTGACTAGCGGGGGGGCGGAGACCCAGTACTTC CASSLTSGGAETQYF
NA NA TRBJ2-7 TRBV21-1 TGTGCCAGCACCGAGGACCGACAGGGGCAAATCGAGCAGTACTTC CASTEDRQGQIEQYF
NA TRBD1 TRBJ2-2 TRBV15 TGTGCCACCAGGCCGGACAGGGTGGGGACCGGGGAGCTGTTTTTT CATRPDRVGTGELFF
NA TRBD1 TRBJ1-5 TRBV5-4 TGTGCCAGCAGCAACAGGGGTTGGGAGAGTCAGCCCCAGCATTTT CASSNRGWESQPQHF
NA NA TRBJ2-7 TRBV6-6 TGTGCCAGCAGTTACCCCGGACAGTCGTTTACCTACGAGCAGTACTTC CASSYPGQSFTYEQYF
medium-sized NA TRBJ1-2 TRBV5-4 TGTGCCAGCAGCGGACTCGGGGTTAACTATGGCTACACCTTC CASSGLGVNYGYTF
NA NA TRBJ2-5 TRBV6-6 TGTGCCAGCAGCCGACACTTCCAAGAGACCCAGTACTTC CASSRHFQETQYF
NA TRBD2 TRBJ2-2 TRBV5-1 TGCGCCAGCAGCCACAGGACTAGCGGGGGGAACACCGGGGAGCTGTTTTTT CASSHRTSGGNTGELFF
NA TRBD1 TRBJ1-2 TRBV30 TGTGCCTGGACGGGACAGCCCATTGTCTACACCTTC CAWTGQPIVYTF
NA TRBD2 TRBJ2-1 TRBV7-9 TGTGCCAGCACCTCTGGGACTAGCGAAGAATATCGGAATGAGCAGTTCTTC CASTSGTSEEYRNEQFF
NA NA TRBJ2-5 TRBV5-4 TGTGCCAGCAGCTTGGGCCGACAAGAGACCCAGTACTTC CASSLGRQETQYF
few NA TRBJ2-2 TRBV4-3 TGCGCCAGCAGCCTAGAACCGCTCACCGGGGAGCTGTTTTTT CASSLEPLTGELFF
NA NA TRBJ2-1 TRBV10-2 TGCGCCAGCAGTGAGTCGAGAAGCGCTAGCTCCTACAATGAGCAGTTCTTC CASSESRSASSYNEQFF
medium-sized NA TRBJ1-5 TRBV19 TGTGCCAGTACGCGGGGACCCGGGGAGACTCAGCCCCAGCATTTT CASTRGPGETQPQHF
NA TRBD2 TRBJ2-1 TRBV4-1 TGCGCCAGCAGCTTCCGACTAGCGGGGTACAATGAGCAGTTCTTC CASSFRLAGYNEQFF
NA NA TRBJ2-3 TRBV19 TGTGCCAGTAGTATCCGGCTTGGAGATACGCAGTATTTT CASSIRLGDTQYF
NA NA TRBJ2-5 TRBV11-2 TGTGCCAGCAGCTTAGTTGGGGATGGCTGGGAGACCCAGTACTTC CASSLVGDGWETQYF
NA NA TRBJ2-1 TRBV21-1 TGTGCCAGCAGCAAACGGTATCTCCTACCCTCCTACAATGAGCAGTTCTTC CASSKRYLLPSYNEQFF
NA NA TRBJ1-2 TRBV7-2 TGTGCCAGCAGCCTCGGGCCAGGCTATGGCTACACCTTC CASSLGPGYGYTF
once TRBD1 TRBJ1-5 TRBV19 TGTGCCAGTAGTATAGCCTCGAAGACAGGGGTGATTCAGCCCCAGCATTTT CASSIASKTGVIQPQHF
NA TRBD1 TRBJ2-7 TRBV5-1 TGCGCCAGCAGCCCGGACAGGGACCACGAGCAGTACTTC CASSPDRDHEQYF
NA TRBD2 TRBJ2-1 TRBV7-2 TGTGCCAGCAGCCCATATAGCGGGGGTCGGAATGAGCAGTTCTTC CASSPYSGGRNEQFF
NA TRBD1 TRBJ2-7 TRBV5-1 TGCGCCAGCAGCTTGGGACCCAGGGGGCTGTACGAGCAGTACTTC CASSLGPRGLYEQYF
NA NA TRBJ1-1 TRBV7-2 TGTGCCAGCAGCGGTCCCCCGGGGCTCCAGAACACTGAAGCTTTCTTT CASSGPPGLQNTEAFF
NA NA TRBJ1-4 TRBV5-4 TGTGCCAGCAGCTTGGGAGCTGGGGACAACACCGAAAAACTGTTTTTT CASSLGAGDNTEKLFF
NA NA TRBJ2-5 TRBV5-1 TGCGCCAGCAGCTTGTTGGGGGGAGAGACCCAGTACTTC CASSLLGGETQYF
NA NA TRBJ2-6 TRBV18 TGTGCCAGCTCACCATTCGGGGCGGGGGCCAACGTCCTGACTTTC CASSPFGAGANVLTF
NA NA TRBJ2-7 TRBV27 TGTGCCAGCAGTTTATCGGGTCATATCAAGGGCGAGCAGTACTTC CASSLSGHIKGEQYF
NA TRBD1 TRBJ2-3 TRBV10-1 TGCGCCAGCAGTGAGGGACAGGGGTTCTCAGATACGCAGTATTTT CASSEGQGFSDTQYF
NA TRBD1 TRBJ1-3 TRBV28 TGTGCCAGCACCCAGACAGGGATAGCGATTGGAAACACCATATATTTT CASTQTGIAIGNTIYF
few NA TRBJ2-6 TRBV7-3 TGTGCCAGCAGCTTCTCCGGGACCCCCTCGGCCAACGTCCTGACTTTC CASSFSGTPSANVLTF
NA NA TRBJ1-6 TRBV9 TGTGCCAGCAGCGTAGATCACAGCGTTAATTCACCCCTCCACTTT CASSVDHSVNSPLHF
NA TRBD1 TRBJ1-1 TRBV6-6 TGTGCCAGCGAACAGGGGGCGCGGACTGAAGCTTTCTTT CASEQGARTEAFF
NA NA TRBJ1-5 TRBV30 TGTGCCTGGACCCAAGGGGGGGCTCAGCCCCAGCATTTT CAWTQGGAQPQHF
NA NA TRBJ1-4 TRBV5-6 TGTGCCAGCAGCTTTGTTTGGGCGAATGAAAAACTGTTTTTT CASSFVWANEKLFF
few TRBD1 TRBJ2-2 TRBV6-7 TGTGCCAGCACCAAATTCAGAACAGGGGGAATAGCCGGGGAGCTGTTTTTT CASTKFRTGGIAGELFF
NA TRBD1 TRBJ1-1 TRBV4-2 TGTGCCAGCAGCCAAGATTTGGGGGGACAGGGGGCTAGGAACACTGAAGCTTTCTTT CASSQDLGGQGARNTEAFF
few TRBD1 TRBJ1-2 TRBV30 TGTGCCTGGAGCCCAGAGGGGGATTGGGACAGGCGATACTATGGCTACACCTTC CAWSPEGDWDRRYYGYTF
NA NA TRBJ2-7 TRBV18 TGTGCCAGCTCAGTCACCGCCTACGAGCAGTACTTC CASSVTAYEQYF
NA TRBD1 TRBJ1-2 TRBV30 TGTGCCTGGGCTCGTCAGGGGGGCCTCTATGGCTACACCTTC CAWARQGGLYGYTF
few TRBD1 TRBJ1-2 TRBV5-5 TGTGCCAGCAGACCGGGACAGGGAGGCACGGGCTACACCTTC CASRPGQGGTGYTF
NA TRBD1 TRBJ2-4 TRBV28 TGTGCCAGCAGTTTATCCGGACAGGGGGAAAACATTCAGTACTTC CASSLSGQGENIQYF
NA NA TRBJ1-2 TRBV4-3 TGCGCCAGCAGCCAGGAGATTAACTATGGCTACACCTTC CASSQEINYGYTF
NA TRBD2 TRBJ2-7 TRBV5-1 TGCGCCAGCAGCTTGGATGGGACTAGTTCAGTCTACGAGCAGTACTTC CASSLDGTSSVYEQYF
NA NA TRBJ1-4 TRBV27 TGTGCCAGCAGGAACAGTGGTAATGAAAAACTGTTTTTT CASRNSGNEKLFF
NA TRBD1 TRBJ1-4 TRBV15 TGTGCCACCAGCAAAAAGGGGGCGCCGGGTAATGAAAAACTGTTTTTT CATSKKGAPGNEKLFF
NA NA TRBJ1-2 TRBV9 TGTGCCAGCAGCGTCGCCCTTACGGGGTATGGCTACACCTTC CASSVALTGYGYTF
NA NA TRBJ1-4 TRBV7-9 TGTGCCAGCAGCCCAGGAACTAATGAAAAACTGTTTTTT CASSPGTNEKLFF